This record covers a single TCR beta chain. Its matching antigen is unknown. This record comes from a study of early T cells in non-severe SARS-CoV-2 infection. In the study overall: Bulk RNA isolated from unsorted whole blood underwent sequencing; chains were not paired.

General study results and limits: The VDJdb matching leaned toward anti-spike CD8 responses and overlooked private and CD4 specificities.

The germline CDR1 and CDR2 sequences are SGHTA and FQGNSA. The CDR3 is 13 residues long. V was cut by 1 base and J by 6 bases, with 9 bases left in between. The protocol attached unique molecular identifiers to individual cDNA molecules. Using its own MiXCR run on the 5' RACE reads, TCRdb lists one record per CDR3 protein. The data contain 25,000 to 30,000 distinct CDR3 sequences, approximately 5.4% of them seen just once; the ten biggest clones take up approximately 10%. The chain uses TRBV7-2 and TRBJ1-2; D unresolved. The sample consisted of whole blood. The origin of this receptor is an adult who was a healthcare worker with PCR-confirmed SARS-CoV-2 infection or an uninfected control (not recorded which). The CDR3 nucleotides read TGTGCCAGCAGCTTAGGCCCTCTCGATGGCTACACCTTC. Amino acids: CASSLGPLDGYTF.